This record looks at one T cell receptor (beta chain) sequence and its context. The CDR3 totals 16 residues. V dropped 2 bases and J dropped 4; count of bases not matched to a gene: 9. Germline V CDR1 and CDR2: SNHLY, FYNNEI. Original data processing: Estimated nucleated cell counts came from reference gene primer amplification. Sequencing was performed with immunoSEQ multiplex PCR; in TCRdb, only in-frame clones are kept and a portion is missing. V, J and clone size reflect that table, while D and trimming were determined from the DNA. Of about 110,000 clones in the sample, less than 85% were seen once. The data stem from a study of blood T cell repertoires in COVID-19. Study details: The study drew acute and convalescent COVID-19 samples from the United States, Italy and Spain. T cells, B-cell-depleted T cells, or PBMCs supplied cDNA or gDNA.

The gene calls are TRBV2 and TRBJ1-2; 8 bases are shared with TRBD1. The sequenced sample consisted of peripheral blood. The origin of this receptor is a woman at least 80 years old with acute or convalescent COVID-19. CDR3 in DNA: TGTGCCAGCAGTGAAATAGCGACAGGGGTGGGCTATGGCTACACCTTC. This gives the protein CASSEIATGVGYGYTF.